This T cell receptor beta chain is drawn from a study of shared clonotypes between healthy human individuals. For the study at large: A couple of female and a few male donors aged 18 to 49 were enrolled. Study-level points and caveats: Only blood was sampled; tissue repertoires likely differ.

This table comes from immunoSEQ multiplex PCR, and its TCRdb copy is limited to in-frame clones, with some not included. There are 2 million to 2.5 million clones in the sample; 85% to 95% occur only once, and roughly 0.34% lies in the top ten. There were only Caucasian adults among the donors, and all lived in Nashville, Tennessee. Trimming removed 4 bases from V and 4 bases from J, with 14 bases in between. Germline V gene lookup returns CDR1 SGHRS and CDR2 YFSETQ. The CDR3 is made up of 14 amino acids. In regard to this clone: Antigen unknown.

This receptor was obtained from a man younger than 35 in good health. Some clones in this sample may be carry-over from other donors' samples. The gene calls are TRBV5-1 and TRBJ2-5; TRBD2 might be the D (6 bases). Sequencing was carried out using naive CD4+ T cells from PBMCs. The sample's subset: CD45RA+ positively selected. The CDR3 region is CASSAGTALETQYF. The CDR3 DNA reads TGCGCCAGCAGCGCCGGGACTGCACTAGAGACCCAGTACTTC.